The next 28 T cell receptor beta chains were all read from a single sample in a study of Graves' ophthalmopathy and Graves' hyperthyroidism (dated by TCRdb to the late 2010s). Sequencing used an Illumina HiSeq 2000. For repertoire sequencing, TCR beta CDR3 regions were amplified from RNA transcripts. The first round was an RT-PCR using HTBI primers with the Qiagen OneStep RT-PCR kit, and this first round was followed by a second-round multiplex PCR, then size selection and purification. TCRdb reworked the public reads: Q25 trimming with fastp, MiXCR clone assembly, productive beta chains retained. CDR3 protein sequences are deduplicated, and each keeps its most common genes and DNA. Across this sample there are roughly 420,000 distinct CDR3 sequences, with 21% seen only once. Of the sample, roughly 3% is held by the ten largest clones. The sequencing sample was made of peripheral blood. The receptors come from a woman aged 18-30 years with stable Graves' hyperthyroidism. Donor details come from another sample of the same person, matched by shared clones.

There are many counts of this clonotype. In DNA, the CDR3 is TGCGCCAGCCAGGACACTACGAACACTGAAGCTTTCTTT. This codes for CASQDTTNTEAFF. The chain employs TRBV5-1 and TRBJ1-1; perhaps TRBD1 as D (5 bases). The germline CDR1 and CDR2 sequences are SGHRS and YFSETQ. With 7 bases removed from V and 1 base from J, the gap between germline ends came to 11 bases. The CDR3 runs 13 residues.

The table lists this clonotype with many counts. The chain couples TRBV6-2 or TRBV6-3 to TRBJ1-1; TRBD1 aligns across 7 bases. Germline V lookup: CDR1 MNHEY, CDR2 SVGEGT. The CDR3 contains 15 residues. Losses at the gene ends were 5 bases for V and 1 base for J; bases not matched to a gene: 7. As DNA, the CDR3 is TGTGCCAGCAGTCCCTCGGGACAGCCGAACACTGAAGCTTTCTTT. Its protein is CASSPSGQPNTEAFF.

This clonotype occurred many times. The CDR3 is CASTRARQGGSPLHF. CDR3 in DNA: TGTGCCAGCACGCGAGCCCGGCAGGGTGGTTCACCCCTCCACTTT. The rearrangement uses TRBV7-9 and TRBJ1-6, with D possibly TRBD1 on 5 matching bases. Germline CDR1 is SEHNR and CDR2 is FQNEAQ (reference sequence). Trimming left V 7 bases short and J 9 bases short, with 19 bases between. The CDR3 spans 15 residues.

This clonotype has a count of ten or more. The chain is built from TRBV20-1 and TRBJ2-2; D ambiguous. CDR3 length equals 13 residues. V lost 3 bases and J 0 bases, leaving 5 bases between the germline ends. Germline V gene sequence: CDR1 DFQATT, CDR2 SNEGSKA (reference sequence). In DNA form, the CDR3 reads TGCAGTGCTAGCTCGACGAACACCGGGGAGCTGTTTTTT. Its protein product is CSASSTNTGELFF.

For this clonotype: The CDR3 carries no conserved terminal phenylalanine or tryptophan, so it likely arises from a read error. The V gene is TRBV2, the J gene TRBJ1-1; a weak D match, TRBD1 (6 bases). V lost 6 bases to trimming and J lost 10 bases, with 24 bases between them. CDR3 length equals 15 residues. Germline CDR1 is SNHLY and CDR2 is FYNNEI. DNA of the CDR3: TGTGCCAGCAGCGACTCTCGACGGGGGCCCAGTGGAGCTTTCGTT. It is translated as CASSDSRRGPSGAFV.

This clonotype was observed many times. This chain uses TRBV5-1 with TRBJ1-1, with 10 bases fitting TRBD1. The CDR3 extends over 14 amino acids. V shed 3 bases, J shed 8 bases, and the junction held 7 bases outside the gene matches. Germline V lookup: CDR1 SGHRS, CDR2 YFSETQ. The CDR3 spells CASSSTGGGIEAFF. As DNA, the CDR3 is TGCGCCAGCAGCTCGACAGGGGGCGGAATAGAAGCTTTCTTT.

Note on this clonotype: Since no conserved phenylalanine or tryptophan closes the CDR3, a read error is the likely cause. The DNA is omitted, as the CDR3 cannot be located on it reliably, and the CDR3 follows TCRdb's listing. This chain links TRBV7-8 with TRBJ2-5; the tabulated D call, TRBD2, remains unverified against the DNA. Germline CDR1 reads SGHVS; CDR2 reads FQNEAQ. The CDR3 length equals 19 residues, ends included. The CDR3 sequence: CASSPNPTGLAGSQETQDY.

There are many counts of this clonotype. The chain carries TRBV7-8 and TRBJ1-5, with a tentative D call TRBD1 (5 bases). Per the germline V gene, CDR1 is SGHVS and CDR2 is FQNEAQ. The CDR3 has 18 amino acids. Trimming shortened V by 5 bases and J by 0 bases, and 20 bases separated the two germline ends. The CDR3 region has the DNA TGTGCCAGCAGCCCCATGGGACCGACCTATTATAGCAATCAGCCCCAGCATTTT. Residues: CASSPMGPTYYSNQPQHF.

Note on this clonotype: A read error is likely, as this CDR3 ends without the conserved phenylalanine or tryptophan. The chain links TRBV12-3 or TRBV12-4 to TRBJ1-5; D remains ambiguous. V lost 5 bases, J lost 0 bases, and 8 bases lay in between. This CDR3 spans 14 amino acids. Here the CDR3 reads CASSISDSNQPQHV. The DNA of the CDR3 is TGTGCCAGCAGTATTAGTGATAGCAATCAGCCCCAGCATGTT.

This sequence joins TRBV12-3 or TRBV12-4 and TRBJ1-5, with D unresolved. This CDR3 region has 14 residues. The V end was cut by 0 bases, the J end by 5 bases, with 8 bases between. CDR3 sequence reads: CASSLARVHQPQHF. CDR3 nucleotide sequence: TGTGCCAGCAGTTTAGCGCGGGTTCATCAGCCCCAGCATTTT.

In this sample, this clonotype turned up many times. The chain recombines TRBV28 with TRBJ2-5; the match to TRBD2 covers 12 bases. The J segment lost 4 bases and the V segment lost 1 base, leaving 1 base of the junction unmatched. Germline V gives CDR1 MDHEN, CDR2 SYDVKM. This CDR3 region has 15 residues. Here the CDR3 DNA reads TGTGCCAGCAGTTTATTGACTAGCGGGAGAGAGACCCAGTACTTC. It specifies CASSLLTSGRETQYF.

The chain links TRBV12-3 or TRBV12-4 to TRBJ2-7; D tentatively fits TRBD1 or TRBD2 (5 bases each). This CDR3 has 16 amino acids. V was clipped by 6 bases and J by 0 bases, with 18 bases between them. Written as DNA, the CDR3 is TGTGCCAGCAGCACCTGGGGCGGGTCAAACTCCTACGAGCAGTACTTC. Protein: CASSTWGGSNSYEQYF.

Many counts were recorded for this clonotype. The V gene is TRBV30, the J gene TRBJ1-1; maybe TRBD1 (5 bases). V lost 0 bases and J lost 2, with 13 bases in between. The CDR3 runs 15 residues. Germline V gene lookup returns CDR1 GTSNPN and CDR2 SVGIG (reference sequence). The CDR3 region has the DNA TGTGCCTGGAGTGTGGGTCAGGGAACTAACACTGAAGCTTTCTTT. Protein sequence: CAWSVGQGTNTEAFF.

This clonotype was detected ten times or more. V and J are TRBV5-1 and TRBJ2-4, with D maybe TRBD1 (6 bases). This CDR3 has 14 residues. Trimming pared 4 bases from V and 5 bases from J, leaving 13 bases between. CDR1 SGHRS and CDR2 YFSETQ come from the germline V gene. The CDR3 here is CASSVQGLENIQYF. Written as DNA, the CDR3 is TGCGCCAGCAGCGTACAGGGATTGGAAAACATTCAGTACTTC. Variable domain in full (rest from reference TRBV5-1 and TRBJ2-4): KAGVTQTPRYLIKTRGQQVTLSCSPISGHRSVSWYQQTPGQGLQFLFEYFSETQRNKGNFPGRFSGRQFSNSRSEMNVSTLELGDSALYLCASSVQGLENIQYFGAGTRLSVL.

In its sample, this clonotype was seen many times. The CDR3 DNA sequence: TGTGCCAGCAGCCAGGGAACTAGCGGGAGTTCAGAGACCCAGTACTTC. Amino acids: CASSQGTSGSSETQYF. V is TRBV7-2 and J is TRBJ2-5; 11 bases fit TRBD2. From germline, CDR1 is SGHTA and CDR2 FQGNSA. The CDR3 is 16 amino acids. J gave up 4 bases and V 5 bases, and 9 bases lay outside the gene matches.

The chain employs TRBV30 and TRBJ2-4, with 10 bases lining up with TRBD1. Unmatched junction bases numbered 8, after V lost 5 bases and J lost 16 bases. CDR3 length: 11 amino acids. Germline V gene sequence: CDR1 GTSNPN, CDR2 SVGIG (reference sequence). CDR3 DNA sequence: TGTGCCTGGGGGACAGGGGTCCCTGGATACTTC. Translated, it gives CAWGTGVPGYF.

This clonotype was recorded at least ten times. CDR3 bases: TGTGCCAGCAGCTTAAACAGGGTTGGCGAGACCCAGTACTTC. Protein sequence: CASSLNRVGETQYF. V usage is TRBV7-8 and J usage is TRBJ2-5, with a weak D call TRBD1 (6 bases). The CDR3 covers 14 residues. Germline CDR1 is SGHVS and CDR2 is FQNEAQ. V was pared by 2 bases and J by 5 bases, with 12 bases between.

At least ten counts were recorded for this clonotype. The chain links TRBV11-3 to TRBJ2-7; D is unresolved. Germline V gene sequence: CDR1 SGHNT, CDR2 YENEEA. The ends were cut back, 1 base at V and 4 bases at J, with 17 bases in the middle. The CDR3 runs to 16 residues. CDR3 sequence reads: CASSLGSQFKDYEQYF. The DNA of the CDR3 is TGTGCCAGCAGCTTAGGTTCGCAGTTTAAGGATTACGAGCAGTACTTC.

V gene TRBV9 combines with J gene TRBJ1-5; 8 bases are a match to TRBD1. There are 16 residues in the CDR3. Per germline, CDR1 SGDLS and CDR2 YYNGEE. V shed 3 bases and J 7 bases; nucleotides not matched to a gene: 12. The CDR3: CASSEGPTGEVQPQHF. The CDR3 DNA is TGTGCCAGCAGCGAGGGACCGACAGGGGAGGTACAGCCCCAGCATTTT.

CDR3 amino acids: CASSPLAGGYTGELFF. The CDR3 nucleotides read TGTGCCAGCAGCCCCCTAGCGGGGGGGTACACCGGGGAGCTGTTTTTT. The chain joins TRBV6-2 or TRBV6-3 to TRBJ2-2; 12 nucleotides agree with TRBD2. With 6 bases clipped from V and 3 bases from J, the junction kept 5 bases outside the gene matches. The CDR3 runs 16 residues. Germline-derived CDR1 and CDR2 are MNHEY and SVGEGT.

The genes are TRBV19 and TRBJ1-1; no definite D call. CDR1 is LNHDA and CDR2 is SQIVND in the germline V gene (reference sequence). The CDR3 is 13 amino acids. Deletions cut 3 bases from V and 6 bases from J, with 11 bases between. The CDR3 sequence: CASSIHQEPEAFF. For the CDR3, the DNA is TGTGCCAGTAGTATCCACCAGGAACCTGAAGCTTTCTTT.

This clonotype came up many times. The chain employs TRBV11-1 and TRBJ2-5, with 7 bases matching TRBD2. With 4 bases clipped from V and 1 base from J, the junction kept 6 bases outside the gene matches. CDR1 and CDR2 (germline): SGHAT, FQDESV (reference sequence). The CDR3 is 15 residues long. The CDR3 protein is CASSSGGTTQETQYF. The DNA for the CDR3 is TGTGCCAGCAGCTCCGGAGGGACTACCCAAGAGACCCAGTACTTC.

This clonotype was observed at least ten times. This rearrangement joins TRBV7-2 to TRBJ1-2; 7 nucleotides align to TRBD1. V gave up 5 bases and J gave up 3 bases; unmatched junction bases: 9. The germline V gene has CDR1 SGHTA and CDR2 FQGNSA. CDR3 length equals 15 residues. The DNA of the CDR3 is TGTGCCAGCAGCCGTTCACAGGGGAGGTACTATGGCTACACCTTC. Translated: CASSRSQGRYYGYTF.

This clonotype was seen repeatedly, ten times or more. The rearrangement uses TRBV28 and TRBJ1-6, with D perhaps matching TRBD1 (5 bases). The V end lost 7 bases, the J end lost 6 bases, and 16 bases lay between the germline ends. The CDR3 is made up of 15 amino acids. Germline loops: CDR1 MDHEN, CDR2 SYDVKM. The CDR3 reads CASKYRRSANSPLHF. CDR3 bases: TGTGCCAGCAAGTACAGGAGAAGTGCTAATTCACCCCTCCACTTT.

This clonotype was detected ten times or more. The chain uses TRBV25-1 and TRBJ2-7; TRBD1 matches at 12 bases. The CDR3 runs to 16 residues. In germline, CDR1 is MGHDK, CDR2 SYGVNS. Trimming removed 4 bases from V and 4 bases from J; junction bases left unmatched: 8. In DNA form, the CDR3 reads TGTGCCAGCAGTGTATCAGGGGACAGGGGGCGATACGAGCAGTACTTC. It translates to CASSVSGDRGRYEQYF.

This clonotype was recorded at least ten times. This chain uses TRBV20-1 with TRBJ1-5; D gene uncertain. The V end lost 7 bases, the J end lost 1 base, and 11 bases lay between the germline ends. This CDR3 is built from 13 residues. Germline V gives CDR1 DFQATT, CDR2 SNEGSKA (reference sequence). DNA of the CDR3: TGCAGTGTCAGAGACCAGAGCAATCAGCCCCAGCATTTT. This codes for CSVRDQSNQPQHF.

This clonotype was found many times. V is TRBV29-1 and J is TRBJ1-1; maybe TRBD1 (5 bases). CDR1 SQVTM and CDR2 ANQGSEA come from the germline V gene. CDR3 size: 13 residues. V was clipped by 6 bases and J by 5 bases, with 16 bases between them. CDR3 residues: CSVVQGDGTEAFF. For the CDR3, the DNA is TGCAGCGTAGTCCAGGGTGATGGGACTGAAGCTTTCTTT.

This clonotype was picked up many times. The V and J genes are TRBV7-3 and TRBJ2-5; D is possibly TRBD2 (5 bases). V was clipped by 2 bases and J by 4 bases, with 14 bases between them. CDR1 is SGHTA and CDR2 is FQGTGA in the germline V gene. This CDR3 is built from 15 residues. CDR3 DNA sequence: TGTGCCAGCAGCTTAGGTTGGGAGAGGATAGAGACCCAGTACTTC. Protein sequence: CASSLGWERIETQYF.